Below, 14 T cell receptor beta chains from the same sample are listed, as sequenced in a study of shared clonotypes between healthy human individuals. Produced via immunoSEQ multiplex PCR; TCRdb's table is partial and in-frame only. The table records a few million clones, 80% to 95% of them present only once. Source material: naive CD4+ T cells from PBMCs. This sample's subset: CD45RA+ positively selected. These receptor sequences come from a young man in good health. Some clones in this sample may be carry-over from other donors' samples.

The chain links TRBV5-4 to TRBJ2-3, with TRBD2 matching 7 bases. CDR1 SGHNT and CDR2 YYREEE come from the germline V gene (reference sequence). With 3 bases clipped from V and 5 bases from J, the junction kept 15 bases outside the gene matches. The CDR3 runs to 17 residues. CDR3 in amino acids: CASSSYSGGSAVDTQYF. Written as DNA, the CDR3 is TGTGCCAGCAGCTCGTACTCGGGGGGATCGGCGGTAGATACGCAGTATTTT.

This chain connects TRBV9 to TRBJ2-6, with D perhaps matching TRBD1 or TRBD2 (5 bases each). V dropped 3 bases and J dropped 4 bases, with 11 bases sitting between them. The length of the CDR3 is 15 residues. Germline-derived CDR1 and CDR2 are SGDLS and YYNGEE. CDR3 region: CASSAPGAGANVLTF. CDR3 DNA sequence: TGTGCCAGCAGCGCCCCCGGGGCGGGGGCCAACGTCCTGACTTTC.

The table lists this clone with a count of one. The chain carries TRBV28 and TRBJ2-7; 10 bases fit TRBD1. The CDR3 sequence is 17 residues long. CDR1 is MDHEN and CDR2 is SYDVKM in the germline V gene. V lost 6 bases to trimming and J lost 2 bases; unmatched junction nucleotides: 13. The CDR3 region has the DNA TGTGCCAGCAGGGGACGTTCCGAGACAGGGGGCGCCTACGAGCAGTACTTC. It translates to CASRGRSETGGAYEQYF. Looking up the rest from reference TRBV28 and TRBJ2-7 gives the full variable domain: DVKVTQSSRYLVKRTGEKVFLECVQDMDHENMFWYRQDPGLGLRLIYFSYDVKMKEKGDIPEGYSVSREKKERFSLILESASTNQTSMYLCASRGRSETGGAYEQYFGPGTRLTVT.

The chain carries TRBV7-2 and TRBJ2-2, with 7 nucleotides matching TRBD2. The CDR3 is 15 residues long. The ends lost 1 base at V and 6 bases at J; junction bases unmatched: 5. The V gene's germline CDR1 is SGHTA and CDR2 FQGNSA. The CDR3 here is CASSLERDIAGELFF. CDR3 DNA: TGTGCCAGCAGCTTAGAGCGGGATATTGCCGGGGAGCTGTTTTTT.

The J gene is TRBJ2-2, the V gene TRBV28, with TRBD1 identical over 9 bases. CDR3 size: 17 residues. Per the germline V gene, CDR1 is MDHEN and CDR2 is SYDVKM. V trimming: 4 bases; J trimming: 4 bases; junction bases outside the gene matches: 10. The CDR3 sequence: CASSYLPGQGPTGELFF. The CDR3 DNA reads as TGTGCCAGCAGTTACCTTCCGGGACAGGGACCCACCGGGGAGCTGTTTTTT.

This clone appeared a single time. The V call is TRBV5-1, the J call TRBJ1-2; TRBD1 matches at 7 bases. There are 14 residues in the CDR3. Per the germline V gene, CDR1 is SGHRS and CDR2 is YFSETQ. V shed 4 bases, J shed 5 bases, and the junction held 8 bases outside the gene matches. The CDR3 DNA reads TGCGCCAGCAGCATATCTTCAGGGGGTTATGGCTACACCTTC. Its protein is CASSISSGGYGYTF. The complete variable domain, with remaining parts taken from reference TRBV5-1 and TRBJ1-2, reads KAGVTQTPRYLIKTRGQQVTLSCSPISGHRSVSWYQQTPGQGLQFLFEYFSETQRNKGNFPGRFSGRQFSNSRSEMNVSTLELGDSALYLCASSISSGGYGYTFGSGTRLTVV.

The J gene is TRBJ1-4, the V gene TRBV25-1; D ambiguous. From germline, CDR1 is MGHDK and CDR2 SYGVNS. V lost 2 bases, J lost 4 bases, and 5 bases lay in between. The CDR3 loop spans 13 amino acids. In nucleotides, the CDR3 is TGTGCCAGCAGTGAACACAATAATGAAAAACTGTTTTTT. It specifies CASSEHNNEKLFF.

The CDR3 here is CASSLHRGRTNEKLFF. The CDR3 nucleotides read TGTGCCAGCAGCCTTCACAGGGGTCGGACTAATGAAAAACTGTTTTTT. The chain is built from TRBV4-2 and TRBJ1-4, with 7 bases identical to TRBD1. V was pared by 4 bases and J by 2 bases, with 7 bases of the junction left unmatched. The CDR3 totals 16 residues. CDR1 and CDR2 (germline): LGHNA, YNFKEQ.

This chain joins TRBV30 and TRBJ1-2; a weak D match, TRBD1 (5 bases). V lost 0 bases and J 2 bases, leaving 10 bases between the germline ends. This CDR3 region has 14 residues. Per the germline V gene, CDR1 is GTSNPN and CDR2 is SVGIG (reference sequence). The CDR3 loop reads CAWSVQAGNYGYTF. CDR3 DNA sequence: TGTGCCTGGAGTGTACAGGCGGGGAACTATGGCTACACCTTC.

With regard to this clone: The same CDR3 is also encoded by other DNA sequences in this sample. The chain's CDR3 is CASSFSGSTDTQYF. CDR3 DNA: TGTGCCAGCAGCTTTTCCGGGAGCACAGATACGCAGTATTTT. The chain couples TRBV11-3 to TRBJ2-3; D is ambiguous. Trimming removed 3 bases from V and 0 bases from J, with 7 bases in between. Germline V gene lookup returns CDR1 SGHNT and CDR2 YENEEA. The CDR3 sequence is 14 residues long.

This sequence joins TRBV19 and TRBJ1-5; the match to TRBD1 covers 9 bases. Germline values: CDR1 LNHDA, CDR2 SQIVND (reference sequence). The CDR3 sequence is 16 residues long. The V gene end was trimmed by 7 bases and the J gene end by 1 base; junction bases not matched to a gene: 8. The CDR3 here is CASTWGQGMSNQPQHF. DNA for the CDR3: TGTGCCAGTACTTGGGGACAGGGCATGAGCAATCAGCCCCAGCATTTT.

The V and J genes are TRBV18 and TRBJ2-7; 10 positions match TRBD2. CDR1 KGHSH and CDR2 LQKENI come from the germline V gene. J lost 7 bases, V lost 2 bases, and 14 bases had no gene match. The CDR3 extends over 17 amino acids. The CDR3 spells CASSPFPTSGKAREQYF. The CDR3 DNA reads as TGTGCCAGCTCACCATTCCCAACTAGCGGGAAGGCGCGGGAGCAGTACTTC.

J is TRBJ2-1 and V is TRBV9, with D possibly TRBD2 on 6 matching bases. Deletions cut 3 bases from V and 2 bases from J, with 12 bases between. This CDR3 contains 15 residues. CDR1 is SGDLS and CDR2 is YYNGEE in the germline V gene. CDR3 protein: CASSAYSGTYNEQFF. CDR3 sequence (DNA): TGTGCCAGCAGCGCATATAGCGGCACCTACAATGAGCAGTTCTTC.

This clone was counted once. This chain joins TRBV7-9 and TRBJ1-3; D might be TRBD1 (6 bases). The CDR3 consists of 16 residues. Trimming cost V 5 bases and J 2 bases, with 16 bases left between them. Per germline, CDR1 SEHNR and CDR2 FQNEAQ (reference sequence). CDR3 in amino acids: CASSPRGGGTGNTIYF. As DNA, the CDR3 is TGTGCCAGCAGCCCCCGGGGTGGGGGCACTGGAAACACCATATATTTT. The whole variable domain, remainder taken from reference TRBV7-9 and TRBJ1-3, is DTGVSQNPRHKITKRGQNVTFRCDPISEHNRLYWYRQTLGQGPEFLTYFQNEAQLEKSRLLSDRFSAERPKGSFSTLEIQRTEQGDSAMYLCASSPRGGGTGNTIYFGEGSWLTVV.